Reported below is one TCR beta chain. Its antigen is currently unknown. Vbeta (60) and Jbeta (13) primers were used in the PCR. Sequencing was performed with immunoSEQ multiplex PCR; in TCRdb, only in-frame clones are kept and a portion is missing. This sample has approximately 120,000 clones, with around 72% found just once. These data are taken from a study of cytomegalovirus exposure and HLA in healthy donors. Study information: Researchers previously reported finding just under 120 million unique TCR beta sequences from around 200 million T cells.

Overall study results and limits: It was 150 to 200 TCR beta chains that were listed as cytomegalovirus-associated. Across donors, presence/absence analyses took sequencing depth to be roughly uniform. Likely technical artifact: a cluster of highly shared sequence variants.

CDR1 is MNHEY, CDR2 SMNVEV, per germline (reference sequence). The CDR3 extends over 14 amino acids. V lost 2 bases, J lost 6 bases, and 2 bases stayed unmatched. The receptor was isolated from a man aged 25-45 years in good health and CMV-seronegative. What was sequenced was PBMCs. V gene TRBV27 combines with J gene TRBJ2-4; 9 positions agree with TRBD1. The CDR3: CASSLRQGGNIQYF. The CDR3 nucleotides read TGTGCCAGCAGTTTAAGACAGGGGGGAAACATTCAGTACTTC.